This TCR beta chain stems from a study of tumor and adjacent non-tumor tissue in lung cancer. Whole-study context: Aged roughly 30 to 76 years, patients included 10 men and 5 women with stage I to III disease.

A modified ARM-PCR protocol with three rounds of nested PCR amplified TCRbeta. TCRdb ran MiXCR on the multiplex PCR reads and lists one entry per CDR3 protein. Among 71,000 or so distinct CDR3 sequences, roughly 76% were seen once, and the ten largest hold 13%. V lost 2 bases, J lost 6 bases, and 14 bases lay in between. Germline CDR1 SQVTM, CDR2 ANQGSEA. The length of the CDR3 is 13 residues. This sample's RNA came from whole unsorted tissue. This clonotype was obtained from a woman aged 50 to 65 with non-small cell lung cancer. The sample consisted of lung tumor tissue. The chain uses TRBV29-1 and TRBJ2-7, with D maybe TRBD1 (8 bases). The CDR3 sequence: CSVEITGGGEQYF. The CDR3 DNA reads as TGCAGCGTTGAAATCACAGGGGGGGGCGAGCAGTACTTC.